This is a list of T cell receptor beta chains from one sample in a study of blood T cell repertoires in COVID-19. The table came from immunoSEQ multiplex PCR; TCRdb's copy has only in-frame clones and leaves some out. The sample records roughly 60,000 clones, about nine tenths being singletons. The specimen sequenced was peripheral blood. Source of these receptors: a human donor in a cohort sampled during active COVID-19. CDR3s include the opening cysteine and the closing phenylalanine or tryptophan. A D gene is named only where the DNA matches it firmly. Some rows have no size entry. The others give once, few or many, or a class for an expanded clone.

clone_size | j_call | d_call | v_call | cdr3_nt | cdr3_aa
- | TRBJ2-2 | - | TRBV19 | TGTGCCAGTAGTGCCCTCGGGTCCACCGGGGAGCTGTTTTTT | CASSALGSTGELFF
- | TRBJ1-2 | - | TRBV28 | TGTGCCAGCAGTAGCCCCCCCGGAATCGGGAGTAACTATGGCTACACCTTC | CASSSPPGIGSNYGYTF
- | TRBJ1-2 | TRBD1 | TRBV5-4 | TGTGCCAGCAGCCTGCAGGGGGCCTATGGCTACACCTTC | CASSLQGAYGYTF
- | TRBJ1-2 | TRBD1 | TRBV5-4 | TGTGCCAGCAGCCCGCCCGGGACAGGGGGTCATGGCTACACCTTC | CASSPPGTGGHGYTF
- | TRBJ1-1 | - | TRBV5-1 | TGCGCCAGCAGCTTAGCTCCGACAGATTTGAACACTGAAGCTTTCTTT | CASSLAPTDLNTEAFF
- | TRBJ1-6 | - | TRBV5-6 | TGTGCCAGCAGCCCGGGTGCAACAGGGACTTCACCCCTCCACTTT | CASSPGATGTSPLHF
- | TRBJ1-2 | TRBD1 | TRBV19 | TGTGCCAGTACCTCGGGGGGAGGGACAGGGTACTCTCCTTATGGCTACACCTTC | CASTSGGGTGYSPYGYTF
- | TRBJ1-1 | - | TRBV5-1 | TGCGCCAGCAGCTTTGGGCAGGGGACTGAAGCTTTCTTT | CASSFGQGTEAFF
- | TRBJ2-1 | TRBD2 | TRBV24-1 | TGTGCCACCAGTGAAGCGGGGGGGCGGAATGAGCAGTTCTTC | CATSEAGGRNEQFF
- | TRBJ2-3 | - | TRBV7-3 | TGTGCCAGCAGCTTAGGCGGGGGCCGGGGAACAGATACGCAGTATTTT | CASSLGGGRGTDTQYF
- | TRBJ2-1 | TRBD2 | TRBV6-4 | TGTGCCAGCAGCCAGAGCGGGAGCCCCCGCGAGCAGTTCTTC | CASSQSGSPREQFF
few | TRBJ1-2 | - | TRBV27 | TGTGCCAGCAGTTTAGGGTCGGCAGGTTATGGCTACACCTTC | CASSLGSAGYGYTF
- | TRBJ1-1 | - | TRBV3-1/TRBV3-2 | TGTGCCAGCAGCCAATCTTGGGGGGAGGGATATACTGAAGCTTTCTTT | CASSQSWGEGYTEAFF
- | TRBJ2-1 | TRBD2 | TRBV30 | TGTGCCCTGGACCGGGGGGGGGCTGGGCGGCAGTTCTTC | CALDRGGAGRQFF
- | TRBJ1-5 | - | TRBV27 | TGTGCCAGCAGTTTATCATGGGGCCAGCCCCAGCATTTT | CASSLSWGQPQHF
- | TRBJ2-1 | - | TRBV29-1 | TGCAGCGTTGACAGGGGTCTAAATGAGCAGTTCTTC | CSVDRGLNEQFF
- | TRBJ1-2 | - | TRBV7-9 | TGTGCCAGCAGCTTAGATGGGGCGAACTTTTATGGCTACACCTTC | CASSLDGANFYGYTF
once | TRBJ2-3 | TRBD1 | TRBV10-3 | TGTGCCATCAGTGAATCGGGACAGGGGTCAGATACGCAGTATTTT | CAISESGQGSDTQYF
- | TRBJ2-1 | - | TRBV11-2 | TGTGCCAGCAGCTTACGCGGGGACGTCGATGAGCAGTTCTTC | CASSLRGDVDEQFF
once | TRBJ2-7 | TRBD2 | TRBV11-2 | TGTGCCAGCAGCTGGATGGGACTAGCGGGAAGCTACGAGCAGTACTTC | CASSWMGLAGSYEQYF
- | TRBJ1-1 | TRBD1 | TRBV2 | TGTGCCAGCAGTGAGTGGGACAGGGAGGAGAATATTGGCACTGAAGCTTTCTTT | CASSEWDREENIGTEAFF
- | TRBJ2-1 | TRBD1 | TRBV14 | TGTGCCAGCAGCCAATACCGACAGGGGATAGGTGGGAACAATGAGCAGTTCTTC | CASSQYRQGIGGNNEQFF
- | TRBJ1-1 | - | TRBV9 | TGTGCCAGCAGCTTGTCAGGGAACACTGAAGCTTTCTTT | CASSLSGNTEAFF
- | TRBJ2-1 | - | TRBV11-2 | TGTGCCAGCAGCTTAGGAGGGGGCGGGAGGCGCAATGAGCAGTTCTTC | CASSLGGGGRRNEQFF
- | TRBJ1-4 | - | TRBV3-1/TRBV3-2 | TGTGCCAGCAGCCAAACTGGTCTAACTAATGAAAAACTGTTTTTT | CASSQTGLTNEKLFF
- | TRBJ2-1 | TRBD2 | TRBV5-6 | TGTGCCAGCAGCGGACTAGCGGGTACCCGAACGAATGAGCAGTTCTTC | CASSGLAGTRTNEQFF
- | TRBJ1-6 | - | TRBV7-9 | TGTGCCAGCAGCCTGAACCGTCGAGATAATTCACCCCTCCACTTT | CASSLNRRDNSPLHF
- | TRBJ1-1 | TRBD1 | TRBV18 | TGTGCCAGCTCCCGAACAATACAGGGGGCCCTCAACCTCCGCACTGAAGCTTTCTTT | CASSRTIQGALNLRTEAFF
- | TRBJ2-2 | - | TRBV9 | TGTGCCAGCAGCGTTTCCGTTGTCGTAGTCTCCGGGGAGCTGTTTTTT | CASSVSVVVVSGELFF
few | TRBJ1-1 | TRBD1 | TRBV6-5 | TGTGCCACCGAGGGGGCATACACTGAAGCTTTCTTT | CATEGAYTEAFF
- | TRBJ2-7 | TRBD1 | TRBV10-3 | TGTGCCATCAGTGAGATCCAGGGGGCGGCCTACGAGCAGTACTTC | CAISEIQGAAYEQYF
- | TRBJ2-7 | - | TRBV19 | TGTGCCAGTAGTGTCACAGGGCAAGAGCAGTACTTC | CASSVTGQEQYF
- | TRBJ1-1 | - | TRBV19 | TGTGCCAGTAGTCGTGTAATGAACACTGAAGCTTTCTTT | CASSRVMNTEAFF
- | TRBJ1-2 | - | TRBV5-4 | TGTGCCAGCAGCTTGTCGTCCTATGGCTACACCTTC | CASSLSSYGYTF
- | TRBJ2-3 | - | TRBV29-1 | TGCAGCTTGAGGGGGGGGGATACGCAGTATTTT | CSLRGGDTQYF
- | TRBJ2-3 | - | TRBV27 | TGTGCCAGCAGTTTACGATCTACTAGGGGGTCGGATACGCAGTATTTT | CASSLRSTRGSDTQYF
- | TRBJ2-3 | TRBD1 | TRBV5-4 | TGTGCCAGCAGCTTAAACAGGGGGCGAGGCACAGATACGCAGTATTTT | CASSLNRGRGTDTQYF
- | TRBJ2-1 | - | TRBV4-1 | TGCGCCAGCAGCCCGCAGGGGTATGAGCAGTTCTTC | CASSPQGYEQFF
- | TRBJ1-5 | - | TRBV4-1 | TGCGCCAGCAGCCAAGATGGGGGGTTTCAGCCCCAGCATTTT | CASSQDGGFQPQHF
- | TRBJ1-1 | - | TRBV18 | TGTGCCAGCTCACCACCGGATATCAGCCCAGGGATGAACACTGAAGCTTTCTTT | CASSPPDISPGMNTEAFF
- | TRBJ2-7 | - | TRBV4-2 | TGTGCCAGCAGCCAGGGGCAGGGTGACTACGAGCAGTACTTC | CASSQGQGDYEQYF
few | TRBJ2-2 | - | TRBV7-2 | TGTGCCAGCACCCCATCACTAGCTACGACCGGGGAGCTGTTTTTT | CASTPSLATTGELFF
- | TRBJ1-2 | - | TRBV18 | TGTGCCAGCTCACCAGGGGGGTCATATGGCTACACCTTC | CASSPGGSYGYTF
- | TRBJ2-3 | TRBD2 | TRBV4-3 | TGCGCCAGCAGCCAAAGGGGACTAGCGGGAGCTACGGATACGCAGTATTTT | CASSQRGLAGATDTQYF
- | TRBJ1-2 | - | TRBV24-1 | TGTGCCACCAGTGATGCCGGCGGGGCTTACTATGGCTACACCTTC | CATSDAGGAYYGYTF
- | TRBJ2-1 | TRBD2 | TRBV11-2 | TGTGCCAGCAGCTTAGTATATGGAGGACTAGCGGGAAGGAGGAATGAGCAGTTCTTC | CASSLVYGGLAGRRNEQFF
few | TRBJ2-7 | - | TRBV3-1/TRBV3-2 | TGTGCCAGCGGGTCCTTCAGGGCCTACGAGCAGTACTTC | CASGSFRAYEQYF
- | TRBJ2-7 | - | TRBV18 | TGTGCCAGCTCACCGGTTACAGGGTCCTACGAGCAGTACTTC | CASSPVTGSYEQYF
- | TRBJ1-1 | - | TRBV19 | TGTGCCAGTAGTATAGATCTGAGGGCAGCGGGAGCTTTCTTT | CASSIDLRAAGAFF
- | TRBJ2-7 | - | TRBV7-2 | TGTGCCAGCAGCTTAGGTTCCCCCAGGTTCCAGGAGTACTTC | CASSLGSPRFQEYF
- | TRBJ2-1 | TRBD2 | TRBV11-2 | TGTGCCAGCAGCCCGAGGACTAGCGGGAGCACTGAGCAGTTCTTC | CASSPRTSGSTEQFF
- | TRBJ2-7 | - | TRBV5-1 | TGCGCCAGCAGCACGGGACTGACCGAGCAGTACTTC | CASSTGLTEQYF
- | TRBJ1-1 | - | TRBV3-1/TRBV3-2 | TGTGCCAGCACCTCTGGAGGGGAGGCTTTCTTT | CASTSGGEAFF
- | TRBJ1-5 | - | TRBV27 | TGTGCCAGCAGTTTATGGGCCCCAGACATCAGGGGTTATAGCAATCAGCCCCAGCATTTT | CASSLWAPDIRGYSNQPQHF
- | TRBJ1-1 | - | TRBV7-9 | TGTGCCAGCAGCCCCCAGGTTGGGTGGGCTGAAGCTTTCTTT | CASSPQVGWAEAFF
- | TRBJ1-3 | - | TRBV2 | TGTGCCACCGGAGAAGCAGCGGGTGGAAACACCATATATTTT | CATGEAAGGNTIYF
- | TRBJ1-1 | - | TRBV3-1/TRBV3-2 | TGTGCCAGCAGCCAAGAAGGGGTGAACACTGAAGCTTTCTTT | CASSQEGVNTEAFF
- | TRBJ1-2 | - | TRBV27 | TGTGCCAGCATGGGACTGGGGGCTAACTATGGCTACACCTTC | CASMGLGANYGYTF